This TCR beta chain was found in a study of tumor-infiltrating lymphocytes in localized non-small cell lung cancer. About the study: Several tumor histologies, both smoking statuses, and some post-neoadjuvant chemotherapy samples were included.

Points from the study as a whole: TCRbeta sequencing showed higher T cell infiltration in tumors than uninvolved lung. Only some patients had TCR sequencing, depending on available tissue.

This CDR3 has 15 residues. From germline, CDR1 is MDHEN and CDR2 SYDVKM. V lost 6 bases to trimming and J lost 8 bases, with 20 bases between them. This clone occurred a few times. What it binds is not known. TCRdb's copy holds only in-frame clones and misses some; the assay was immunoSEQ multiplex PCR. Of 15,000 to 20,000 clones in the sample, roughly 70% are singletons; the top ten hold approximately 9%. Input material: lung tumor tissue. This clonotype originated in a human donor with non-small cell lung cancer. This chain uses TRBV28 with TRBJ1-5, with D possibly matching TRBD1 (6 bases). The DNA of the CDR3 is TGTGCCAGCAGCCTCGGGGGGCAGAGGACAAAGCCCCAGCATTTT. Protein: CASSLGGQRTKPQHF.